This is a list of T cell receptor beta chains from one sample in a study of post-analysis software for immune sequencing data. Using its own MiXCR run on the PCR reads, TCRdb lists one record per CDR3 protein. The data show about 540,000 distinct CDR3 sequences, around a third seen once. What was sequenced was blood. The receptors were sampled from a girl under 18 with multiple sclerosis. Both conserved end residues are part of each CDR3. The D gene is left open where the match is weak. For some rows the clone size is stated as once, few or many, or as a class when expanded; others skip it.

.,TRBJ2-1,TRBV20-1,TRBD2,TGCAGTGCTAGAGATCCCCCTAGCGGATACAATGAGCAGTTCTTC,CSARDPPSGYNEQFF
.,TRBJ2-5,TRBV24-1,.,TGTGCCACCAGTGACGGCCCGGAAGTACACCAAGAGACCCAGTACTTC,CATSDGPEVHQETQYF
many,TRBJ2-7,TRBV6-5,TRBD1,TGTGCCAGCAGTGACAGGACAGGGGGCTTCTACGAGCAGTACTTC,CASSDRTGGFYEQYF
few,TRBJ1-2,TRBV6-1,.,TGTGCCAGCAGTCTGAATGGGGGAGGCTACACCTTC,CASSLNGGGYTF
few,TRBJ1-1,TRBV2,.,TGTGCCAGCAGTGAATTTGGGGGCGCGAACACTGAAGCTTTCTTT,CASSEFGGANTEAFF
.,TRBJ2-5,TRBV7-2,.,TGTGCCAGCAGCCCGGATGCTCTGGAGACCCAGTACTTC,CASSPDALETQYF
few,TRBJ2-3,TRBV20-1,TRBD1,TGCAGTGCTAGGAGACAGGGCCCCACAGATACGCAGTATTTT,CSARRQGPTDTQYF
.,TRBJ2-5,TRBV5-5,.,TGTGCCAGCAGCGGGCCGATGGACAACCAAGAGACCCAGTACTTC,CASSGPMDNQETQYF
.,TRBJ2-1,TRBV7-6,.,TGTGCCAGCAGCTTAGATGGCGGGCGACTCTACAATGAGCAGTTCTTC,CASSLDGGRLYNEQFF
.,TRBJ2-4,TRBV5-1,.,TGCGCCAGCAGCCCGGCTGGGGCGAGGGACATTCAGTACTTC,CASSPAGARDIQYF
few,TRBJ2-1,TRBV5-1,TRBD1,TGCGCCAGCAGCTTGGTACCCACAGGGGTACGTTACAATGAGCAGTTCTTC,CASSLVPTGVRYNEQFF
few,TRBJ2-3,TRBV2,TRBD1,TGTGCCAGCACACAGGGGGTGTTCACAGATACGCAGTATTTT,CASTQGVFTDTQYF
few,TRBJ2-5,TRBV10-3,.,TGTGCCATCAGTGCAGACCTTGAGGAGACCCAGTACTTC,CAISADLEETQYF
.,TRBJ2-5,TRBV6-6,.,TGTGCCAGCAGTTACCCAGTGGGGGTAGAGAATGAGCAGTACTTC,CASSYPVGVENEQYF
few,TRBJ2-1,TRBV24-1,TRBD1,TGTGCCACCAGTGATCCTGGGACAGGTCACTACAATGAGCAGTTCTTC,CATSDPGTGHYNEQFF
.,TRBJ1-2,TRBV4-1,.,TGCGCCAGCAGCCAGGGACGGACTAGTGCTAACTATGGCTACACCTTC,CASSQGRTSANYGYTF
.,TRBJ2-7,TRBV5-1,TRBD1,TGCCCCAGCAGCTGGGGGACAGGGGTTTCCTACGAGCAGTACTTC,CPSSWGTGVSYEQYF
.,TRBJ2-3,TRBV5-6,TRBD1,TGTGCCAGCAGCTTGGCAGGGGGCGTTACAGATACGCAGTATTTT,CASSLAGGVTDTQYF
.,TRBJ2-7,TRBV3-1,TRBD1,TGTGCCAGCAGCCGGACAGGGACCCACAATGAGCAGTACTTC,CASSRTGTHNEQYF
.,TRBJ2-3,TRBV20-1,TRBD2,TGCAGTGGAGCGGGGGAGACTACCACAGATACGCAGTATTTT,CSGAGETTTDTQYF
.,TRBJ1-2,TRBV5-5,.,TGTGCCAGCAGCTTGGCGGTCCAGGGCAACTATGGCTACACCTTC,CASSLAVQGNYGYTF